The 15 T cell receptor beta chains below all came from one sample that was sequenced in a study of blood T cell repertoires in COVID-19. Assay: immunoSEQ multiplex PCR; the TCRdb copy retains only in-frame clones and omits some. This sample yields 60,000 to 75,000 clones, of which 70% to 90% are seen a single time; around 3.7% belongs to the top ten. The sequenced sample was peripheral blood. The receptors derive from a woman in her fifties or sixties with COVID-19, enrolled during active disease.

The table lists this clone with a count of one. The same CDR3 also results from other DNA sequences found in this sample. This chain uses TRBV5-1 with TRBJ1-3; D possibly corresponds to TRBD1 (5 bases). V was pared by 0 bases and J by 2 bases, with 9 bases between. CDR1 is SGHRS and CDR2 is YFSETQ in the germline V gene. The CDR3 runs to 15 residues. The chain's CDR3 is CASSLAGGTGNTIYF. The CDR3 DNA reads TGCGCCAGCAGCTTGGCGGGGGGTACTGGAAACACCATATATTTT. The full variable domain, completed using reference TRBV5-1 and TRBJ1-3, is KAGVTQTPRYLIKTRGQQVTLSCSPISGHRSVSWYQQTPGQGLQFLFEYFSETQRNKGNFPGRFSGRQFSNSRSEMNVSTLELGDSALYLCASSLAGGTGNTIYFGEGSWLTVV.

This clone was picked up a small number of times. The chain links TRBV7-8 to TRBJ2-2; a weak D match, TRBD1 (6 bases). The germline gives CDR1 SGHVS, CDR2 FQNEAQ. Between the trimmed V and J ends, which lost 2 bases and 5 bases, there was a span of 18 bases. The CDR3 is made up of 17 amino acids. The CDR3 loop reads CASSLRAAGAETGELFF. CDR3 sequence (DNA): TGTGCCAGCAGCTTAAGGGCCGCAGGGGCGGAGACCGGGGAGCTGTTTTTT.

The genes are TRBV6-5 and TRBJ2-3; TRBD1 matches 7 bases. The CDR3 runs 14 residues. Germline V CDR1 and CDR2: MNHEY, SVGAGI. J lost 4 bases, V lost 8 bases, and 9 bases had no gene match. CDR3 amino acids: CASRETTGADTQYF. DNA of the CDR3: TGTGCCAGCCGGGAAACAACAGGGGCAGATACGCAGTATTTT.

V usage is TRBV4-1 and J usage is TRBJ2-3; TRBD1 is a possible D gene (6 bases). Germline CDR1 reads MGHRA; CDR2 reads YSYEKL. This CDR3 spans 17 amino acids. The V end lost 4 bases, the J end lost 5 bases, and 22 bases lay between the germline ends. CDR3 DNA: TGCGCCAGCAGCCCCCTGCCGAACAGGGCCCTTGGAGATACGCAGTATTTT. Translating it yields CASSPLPNRALGDTQYF.

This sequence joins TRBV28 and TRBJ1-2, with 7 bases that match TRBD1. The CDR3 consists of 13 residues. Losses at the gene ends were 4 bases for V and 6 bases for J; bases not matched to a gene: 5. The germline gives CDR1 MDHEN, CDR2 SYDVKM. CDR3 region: CASSYLTGNGYTF. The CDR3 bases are TGTGCCAGCAGTTACCTGACAGGGAATGGCTACACCTTC.

CDR3 nucleotide sequence: TGTGCCAGCAGGCCCACTAGCGGCAATGAGCAGTTCTTC. Amino acids: CASRPTSGNEQFF. The chain combines TRBV11-3 with TRBJ2-1; 8 positions match TRBD2. J lost 6 bases, V lost 6 bases, and 4 bases had no gene match. Per the germline V gene, CDR1 is SGHNT and CDR2 is YENEEA. The CDR3 is 13 amino acids.

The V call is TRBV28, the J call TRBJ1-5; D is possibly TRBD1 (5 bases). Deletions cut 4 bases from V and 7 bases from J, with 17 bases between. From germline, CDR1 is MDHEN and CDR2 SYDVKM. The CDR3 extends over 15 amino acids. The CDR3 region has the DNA TGTGCCAGCAGTTCCCGGGGGGGGACGGGGCAGCCCCAGCATTTT. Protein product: CASSSRGGTGQPQHF.

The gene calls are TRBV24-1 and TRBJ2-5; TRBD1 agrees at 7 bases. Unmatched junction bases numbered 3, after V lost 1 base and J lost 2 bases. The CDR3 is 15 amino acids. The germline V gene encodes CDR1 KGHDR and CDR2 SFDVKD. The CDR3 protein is CATSDFGTAQETQYF. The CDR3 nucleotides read TGTGCCACCAGTGATTTCGGGACAGCTCAAGAGACCCAGTACTTC.

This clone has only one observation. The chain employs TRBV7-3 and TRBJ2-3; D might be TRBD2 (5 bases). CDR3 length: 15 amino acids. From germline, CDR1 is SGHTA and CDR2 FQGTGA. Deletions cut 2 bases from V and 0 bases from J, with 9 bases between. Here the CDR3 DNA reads TGTGCCAGCAGCTTAGGGCGGGCCAGCACAGATACGCAGTATTTT. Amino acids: CASSLGRASTDTQYF.

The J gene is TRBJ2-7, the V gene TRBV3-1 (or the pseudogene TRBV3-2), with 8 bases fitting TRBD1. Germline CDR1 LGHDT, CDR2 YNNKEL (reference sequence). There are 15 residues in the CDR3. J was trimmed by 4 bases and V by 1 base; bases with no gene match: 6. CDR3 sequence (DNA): TGTGCCAGCAGCCAAGCGACAGGGGCGCGGTACGAGCAGTACTTC. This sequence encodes CASSQATGARYEQYF.

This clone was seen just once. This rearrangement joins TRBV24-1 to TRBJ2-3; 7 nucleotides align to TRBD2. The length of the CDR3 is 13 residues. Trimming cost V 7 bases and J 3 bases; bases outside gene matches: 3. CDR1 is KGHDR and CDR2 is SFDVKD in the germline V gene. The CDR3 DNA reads TGTGCCACCAGCAGCGGGAATACAGATACGCAGTATTTT. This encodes CATSSGNTDTQYF.

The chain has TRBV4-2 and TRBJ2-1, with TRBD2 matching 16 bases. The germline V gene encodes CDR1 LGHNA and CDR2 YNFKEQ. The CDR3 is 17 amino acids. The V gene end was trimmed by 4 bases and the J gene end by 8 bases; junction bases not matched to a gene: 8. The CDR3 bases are TGTGCCAGCAGCCCCCATGGGACTAGCGGGAGGGTCTATGAGCAGTTCTTC. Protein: CASSPHGTSGRVYEQFF.

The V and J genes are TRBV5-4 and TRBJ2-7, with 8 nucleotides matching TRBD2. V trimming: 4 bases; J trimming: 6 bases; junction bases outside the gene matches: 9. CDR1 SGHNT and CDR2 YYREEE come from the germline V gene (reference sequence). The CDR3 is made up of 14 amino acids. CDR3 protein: CASSRGAGGSEQYF. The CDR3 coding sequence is TGTGCCAGCAGCCGGGGGGCGGGAGGCTCCGAGCAGTACTTC.

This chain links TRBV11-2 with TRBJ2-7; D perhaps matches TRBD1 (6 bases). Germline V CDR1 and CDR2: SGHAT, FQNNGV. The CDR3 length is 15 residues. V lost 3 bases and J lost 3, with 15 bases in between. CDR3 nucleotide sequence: TGTGCCAGCAGCTTTGGTCCCGACAGGAGCTACGAGCAGTACTTC. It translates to CASSFGPDRSYEQYF.

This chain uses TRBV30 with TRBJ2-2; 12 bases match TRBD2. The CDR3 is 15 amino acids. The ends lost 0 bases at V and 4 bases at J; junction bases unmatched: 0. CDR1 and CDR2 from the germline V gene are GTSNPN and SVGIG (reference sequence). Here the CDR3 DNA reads TGTGCCTGGAGTGTACTAGCGGGGGGCACCGGGGAGCTGTTTTTT. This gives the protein CAWSVLAGGTGELFF. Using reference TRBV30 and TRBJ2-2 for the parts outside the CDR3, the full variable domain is SQTIHQWPATLVQPVGSPLSLECTVEGTSNPNLYWYRQAAGRGLQLLFYSVGIGQISSEVPQNLSASRPQDRQFILSSKKLLLSDSGFYLCAWSVLAGGTGELFFGEGSRLTVL.